The next 30 T cell receptor beta chains were all read from a single sample in a study of blood T cell repertoires in COVID-19. Assay: immunoSEQ multiplex PCR; the TCRdb copy retains only in-frame clones and omits some. Of fewer than 150,000 clones in the sample, around 86% were seen once. Material for sequencing was PBMCs or T cells enriched from blood (not recorded which). These receptors were taken from a man younger than 45 who had recovered from COVID-19.

V usage is TRBV19 and J usage is TRBJ1-1, with D possibly matching TRBD1 (5 bases). The CDR3 has 14 residues. Trimming removed 2 bases at V and 2 bases at J, with 9 bases between. Looked up from germline, CDR1 is LNHDA and CDR2 is SQIVND (reference sequence). CDR3 DNA: TGTGCCAGTAGTATAACACAGGATAACACTGAAGCTTTCTTT. It specifies CASSITQDNTEAFF. Based on the CDR3 plus reference TRBV19 and TRBJ1-1, the full variable domain is DGGITQSPKYLFRKEGQNVTLSCEQNLNHDAMYWYRQDPGQGLRLIYYSQIVNDFQKGDIAEGYSVSREKKESFPLTVTSAQKNPTAFYLCASSITQDNTEAFFGQGTRLTVV.

V gene TRBV29-1 combines with J gene TRBJ1-1; 7 bases match TRBD1. Unmatched junction bases numbered 3, after V lost 4 bases and J lost 1 base. The CDR3 is made up of 13 amino acids. Germline loops: CDR1 SQVTM, CDR2 ANQGSEA. This chain's CDR3 is CSVVEGANTEAFF. The CDR3 DNA reads as TGCAGCGTTGTGGAGGGGGCGAACACTGAAGCTTTCTTT. Together with reference TRBV29-1 and TRBJ1-1, the CDR3 gives the full variable domain: SAVISQKPSRDICQRGTSLTIQCQVDSQVTMMFWYRQQPGQSLTLIATANQGSEATYESGFVIDKFPISRPNLTFSTLTVSNMSPEDSSIYLCSVVEGANTEAFFGQGTRLTVV.

The genes are TRBV6-5 and TRBJ2-3, with TRBD2 identical over 12 bases. The germline V gene encodes CDR1 MNHEY and CDR2 SVGAGI. This CDR3 spans 15 amino acids. V trimming: 5 bases; J trimming: 4 bases; junction bases outside the gene matches: 4. The CDR3 DNA sequence: TGTGCCAGCAGTCAGACTAGCGGGAGCTCAGATACGCAGTATTTT. It is translated as CASSQTSGSSDTQYF.

The sample holds a few counts of this clone. The chain carries TRBV2 and TRBJ2-1; D is possibly TRBD2 (5 bases). Trimming left V 6 bases short and J 0 bases short, with 9 bases between. This CDR3 is 14 amino acids long. Germline V lookup: CDR1 SNHLY, CDR2 FYNNEI. The CDR3 bases are TGTGCCAGCAGCCCGGGGAGCTCCTACAATGAGCAGTTCTTC. This sequence encodes CASSPGSSYNEQFF.

This clone came up once. The chain is built from TRBV10-3 and TRBJ2-1; 8 positions match TRBD2. Germline loops: CDR1 ENHRY, CDR2 SYGVKD. CDR3 length: 15 residues. V shed 0 bases, J shed 9 bases, and the junction held 7 bases outside the gene matches. For the CDR3, the DNA is TGTGCCATCAGTGAGTCAGGCGGGAGGAATTCTGAGCAGTTCTTC. Translation: CAISESGGRNSEQFF.

The rearrangement uses TRBV2 and TRBJ1-6, with D perhaps TRBD1 (5 bases). Trimming took 8 bases from V and 7 from J, leaving 15 bases between them. Germline V gene lookup returns CDR1 SNHLY and CDR2 FYNNEI. The CDR3 extends over 14 amino acids. The CDR3 loop reads CASSLGGINSPLHF. The CDR3, as DNA: TGTGCCAGCTCCCTGGGGGGGATCAATTCACCCCTCCACTTT.

This chain connects TRBV5-1 to TRBJ2-5; 8 bases are shared with TRBD1. The CDR3 has 14 amino acids. The germline gives CDR1 SGHRS, CDR2 YFSETQ. V was pared by 0 bases and J by 5 bases, with 3 bases of the junction left unmatched. The CDR3 is CASSLAGGGETQYF. The CDR3 DNA reads TGCGCCAGCAGCTTGGCAGGGGGCGGGGAGACCCAGTACTTC.

The rearrangement links TRBV5-7 to TRBJ2-7; 11 bases match TRBD2. TRBV5-7 is reported as an ORF; its role is uncertain. V gave up 2 bases and J gave up 5 bases; unmatched junction bases: 9. The CDR3 sequence is 16 residues long. The CDR3 nucleotides are TGTGCCAGCAGCTTATTAGCGGGAGGGCCTACGAACGAGCAGTACTTC. This gives the protein CASSLLAGGPTNEQYF.

This clone has just one count. The chain uses TRBV5-1 and TRBJ1-1; 8 positions agree with TRBD1. CDR1 is SGHRS and CDR2 is YFSETQ in the germline V gene. The CDR3 spans 20 residues. The ends lost 1 base at V and 0 bases at J; junction bases unmatched: 17. The CDR3, as DNA: TGCGCCAGCAGCTTGTACGGTGGGGACAGGTCATATCAAATGAACACTGAAGCTTTCTTT. Its translation: CASSLYGGDRSYQMNTEAFF.

This clone turned up a few times. The chain couples TRBV5-1 to TRBJ2-1, with D unresolved. The V end lost 7 bases, the J end lost 3 bases, and 11 bases lay between the germline ends. The CDR3 sequence is 13 residues long. Per germline, CDR1 SGHRS and CDR2 YFSETQ. DNA for the CDR3: TGCGCCAGCCGCACTGACAACTACAATGAGCAGTTCTTC. It is translated as CASRTDNYNEQFF.

V is TRBV6-6 and J is TRBJ1-5; 7 nucleotides match TRBD1. This CDR3 has 15 amino acids. J lost 1 base, V lost 4 bases, and 4 bases had no gene match. The germline CDR1 and CDR2 sequences are MNHNY and SVGAGI (reference sequence). The CDR3 DNA sequence: TGTGCCAGCAGTTCGACAGGGACAAGCAATCAGCCCCAGCATTTT. Its translation is CASSSTGTSNQPQHF.

This rearrangement joins TRBV19 to TRBJ1-1; 9 bases line up with TRBD1. V lost 9 bases, J lost 4 bases, and 9 bases stayed unmatched. Germline V CDR1 and CDR2: LNHDA, SQIVND (reference sequence). CDR3 length equals 14 residues. CDR3: CASSAQGAATEAFF. For the CDR3, the DNA is TGTGCCAGCTCAGCACAGGGGGCCGCCACTGAAGCTTTCTTT.

This clone turned up a few times. V and J are TRBV11-2 and TRBJ1-2; D might be TRBD1 (5 bases). Per germline, CDR1 SGHAT and CDR2 FQNNGV. The CDR3 has 13 residues. The germline V and J ends were trimmed by 5 bases and 6 bases, with 13 bases remaining between them. The CDR3 loop is CASSPDGGHGYTF. The CDR3 region has the DNA TGTGCCAGCAGCCCGGACGGGGGACATGGCTACACCTTC. The whole variable domain, remainder taken from reference TRBV11-2 and TRBJ1-2, is EAGVAQSPRYKIIEKRQSVAFWCNPISGHATLYWYQQILGQGPKLLIQFQNNGVVDDSQLPKDRFSAERLKGVDSTLKIQPAKLEDSAVYLCASSPDGGHGYTFGSGTRLTVV.

V and J are TRBV9 and TRBJ1-6, with a possible D match to TRBD1 (5 bases). The V end lost 0 bases, the J end lost 10 bases, and 8 bases lay between the germline ends. The CDR3 contains 13 residues. CDR1 is SGDLS and CDR2 is YYNGEE in the germline V gene. This chain's CDR3 is CASSVEQGSPLHF. DNA for the CDR3: TGTGCCAGCAGCGTAGAGCAGGGCTCACCCCTCCACTTT.

A single count supports this clone. The genes are TRBV10-2 and TRBJ2-7; D remains unclear. CDR3 size: 11 residues. V gave up 6 bases and J gave up 7 bases, with 10 bases separating them. Germline V lookup: CDR1 WSHSY, CDR2 SAAADI. The CDR3 nucleotides are TGCGCCAGCAGCGAAACCGGGGAGCAGTACGTC. Protein sequence: CASSETGEQYV.

This chain links TRBV7-9 with TRBJ2-6; D is uncertain. The length of the CDR3 is 15 residues. Germline V gene data show CDR1 as SEHNR and CDR2 as FQNEAQ (reference sequence). Trimming removed 0 bases from V and 2 bases from J, with 5 bases in between. The CDR3 nucleotides read TGTGCCAGCAGCTTAGCGGCGGCTGGGGCCAACGTCCTGACTTTC. Residues: CASSLAAAGANVLTF.

The rearrangement links TRBV9 to TRBJ2-7; perhaps TRBD1 as D (5 bases). Trimming cost V 5 bases and J 3 bases, with 9 bases left between them. The CDR3 spans 12 residues. The germline V gene has CDR1 SGDLS and CDR2 YYNGEE. The CDR3 nucleotides read TGTGCCAGCAGAGTCAGGGACTACGAGCAGTACTTC. Translation: CASRVRDYEQYF.

The J gene is TRBJ2-2, the V gene TRBV5-6, with TRBD2 matching 7 bases. The CDR3 loop spans 17 amino acids. V dropped 4 bases and J dropped 2; count of bases not matched to a gene: 11. Looked up from germline, CDR1 is SGHDT and CDR2 is YYEEEE. CDR3 residues: CASSPDWTRSNTGELFF. The CDR3 DNA follows: TGTGCCAGCAGCCCGGATTGGACTAGGAGCAACACCGGGGAGCTGTTTTTT.

The V gene is TRBV2, the J gene TRBJ1-3; 7 bases map to TRBD1. The length of the CDR3 is 15 residues. The V and J ends lost 3 bases and 2 bases, in that order; junction bases with no gene match: 4. Germline V gene sequence: CDR1 SNHLY, CDR2 FYNNEI. As DNA, the CDR3 is TGTGCCAGCAGTGAGAACAGGGGAGCTGGAAACACCATATATTTT. Its translation is CASSENRGAGNTIYF.

J is TRBJ1-3 and V is TRBV7-2; TRBD1 matches 10 bases. CDR1 and CDR2 (germline): SGHTA, FQGNSA. This CDR3 has 15 residues. After removal of 5 bases from V and 5 bases from J, the junction contained 6 bases not matched to a gene. This CDR3 is CASSLDRGGRNTIYF. CDR3 coding DNA: TGTGCCAGCAGCCTGGACAGGGGGGGACGAAACACCATATATTTT.

The genes are TRBV7-2 and TRBJ1-3; D not certain. Deletions cut 3 bases from V and 0 bases from J, with 9 bases between. Germline CDR1 is SGHTA and CDR2 is FQGNSA. This CDR3 has 15 residues. CDR3 in amino acids: CASSFDTRSGNTIYF. The CDR3 DNA reads TGTGCCAGCAGCTTCGATACTCGCTCTGGAAACACCATATATTTT.

This clone was recorded once. The V gene is TRBV15, the J gene TRBJ1-2, with TRBD1 matching over 7 bases. The CDR3 consists of 16 residues. Germline V CDR1 and CDR2: LNHNV, YYDKDF (reference sequence). The J segment lost 4 bases and the V segment lost 0 bases, leaving 8 bases of the junction unmatched. Here the CDR3 DNA reads TGTGCCACCAGCAGAGATGGGGTCAGGACAGGCTATGGCTACACCTTC. It translates to CATSRDGVRTGYGYTF.

This clone has only a few counts. The gene calls are TRBV19 and TRBJ1-2, with D possibly matching TRBD1 (5 bases). V was trimmed by 5 bases and J by 8 bases, leaving 12 bases between them. Germline-derived CDR1 and CDR2 are LNHDA and SQIVND (reference sequence). The CDR3 totals 12 residues. The CDR3 loop reads CASSPRGRGYTF. CDR3 coding DNA: TGTGCCAGTAGTCCAAGGGGTCGGGGCTACACCTTC. The whole variable domain, remainder taken from reference TRBV19 and TRBJ1-2, is DGGITQSPKYLFRKEGQNVTLSCEQNLNHDAMYWYRQDPGQGLRLIYYSQIVNDFQKGDIAEGYSVSREKKESFPLTVTSAQKNPTAFYLCASSPRGRGYTFGSGTRLTVV.

The V gene is TRBV2, the J gene TRBJ1-1; D not certain. CDR3 length: 13 residues. V was trimmed by 6 bases and J by 1 base, leaving 9 bases between them. CDR1 is SNHLY and CDR2 is FYNNEI in the germline V gene. CDR3 in DNA: TGTGCCAGCAGCGACGGGTCGAACACTGAAGCTTTCTTT. This gives the protein CASSDGSNTEAFF.

V is TRBV5-4 and J is TRBJ2-5, with 7 bases identical to TRBD2. CDR1 and CDR2 from the germline V gene are SGHNT and YYREEE (reference sequence). The V segment lost 2 bases and the J segment 2 bases; nucleotides outside the gene matches: 6. CDR3 length: 15 amino acids. The CDR3 sequence is CASSFRGGPQETQYF. In nucleotides, the CDR3 is TGTGCCAGCAGCTTCCGCGGGGGACCACAAGAGACCCAGTACTTC.

The gene calls are TRBV2 and TRBJ1-1; 7 positions match TRBD1. The germline V gene has CDR1 SNHLY and CDR2 FYNNEI. V shed 5 bases and J 5 bases; nucleotides not matched to a gene: 5. The length of the CDR3 is 13 residues. CDR3 bases: TGTGCCAGCAGTACGAGGGGGCGAACTGAAGCTTTCTTT. Protein sequence: CASSTRGRTEAFF.

CDR3 amino acids: CASSQGLAGGPGYHNEQFF. The CDR3 region has the DNA TGTGCCAGCAGCCAGGGACTAGCGGGAGGGCCCGGATACCACAATGAGCAGTTCTTC. The rearrangement joins TRBV3-1 (or the pseudogene TRBV3-2) to TRBJ2-1, with 16 positions matching TRBD2. With 3 bases clipped from V and 5 bases from J, the junction kept 10 bases outside the gene matches. This CDR3 region has 19 residues. The germline gives CDR1 LGHDT, CDR2 YNNKEL (reference sequence).

This chain uses TRBV29-1 with TRBJ1-3; 7 nucleotides align to TRBD1. CDR1 SQVTM and CDR2 ANQGSEA come from the germline V gene. The CDR3 covers 12 residues. V gave up 5 bases and J gave up 8 bases; unmatched junction bases: 6. The CDR3 region is CSVRRGVDTIYF. The CDR3 region has the DNA TGCAGCGTTCGCAGGGGGGTGGACACCATATATTTT.

This chain uses TRBV6-5 with TRBJ1-4; D is unresolved. The V end was cut by 6 bases, the J end by 0 bases, with 8 bases between. The CDR3 spans 14 residues. Germline CDR1 MNHEY, CDR2 SVGAGI. CDR3 DNA: TGTGCCAGCAGACGAACGGCAACTAATGAAAAACTGTTTTTT. Encoded protein: CASRRTATNEKLFF.

The chain combines TRBV27 with TRBJ2-1; 7 bases map to TRBD1. The CDR3 totals 14 residues. Germline CDR1 and CDR2: MNHEY and SMNVEV (reference sequence). Unmatched junction bases numbered 8, after V lost 6 bases and J lost 6 bases. The CDR3 DNA is TGTGCCAGCAGCAGATCAGGGGGAAGCAATGAGCAGTTCTTC. Translation gives CASSRSGGSNEQFF.